What follows are 31 T cell receptor beta chains derived from one specimen sequenced in a study of blood T cell repertoires in COVID-19 (dated by TCRdb to the early 2020s). Library preparation used the immunoSEQ multiplex PCR assay. TCRdb holds this immuneACCESS table with in-frame rearrangements only. Some clones are missing; in checked studies, unresolved V genes explain under half, and the rest has no known cause. This sample lists about 91,000 clones; around 72% were detected once. The top ten clonotypes cover about 24% of the sample. Sequences were obtained from peripheral blood. The origin of the receptors is a man between 70 and 80 years old with acute or convalescent COVID-19.

The V gene is TRBV7-2, the J gene TRBJ2-7; the D gene is possibly TRBD1 (7 bases). CDR1 and CDR2 (germline): SGHTA, FQGNSA. The CDR3 has 12 residues. V was shortened by 5 bases and J by 10 bases, with 15 bases between the two germline ends. CDR3 in DNA: TGTGCCAGCAGCGTATATGGAGGGGGCCAGTACTTC. Amino acids: CASSVYGGGQYF.

This chain uses TRBV28 with TRBJ2-6; a weak D match, TRBD1 (5 bases). This CDR3 contains 15 residues. V lost 5 bases and J 1 base, leaving 9 bases between the germline ends. Germline CDR1 reads MDHEN; CDR2 reads SYDVKM. The CDR3 bases are TGTGCCAGCAGTCTTCGACAGTCTGGGGCCAACGTCCTGACTTTC. This codes for CASSLRQSGANVLTF.

This clone came up a few times. The genes are TRBV5-4 and TRBJ2-1, with TRBD2 as a possible D gene (6 bases). V was cut by 7 bases and J by 8 bases, with 10 bases left in between. The CDR3 has 11 residues. The germline gives CDR1 SGHNT, CDR2 YYREEE (reference sequence). The DNA for the CDR3 is TGTGCCAGCTCCCGGGAGTATGAGCAGTTCTTC. Translated, it gives CASSREYEQFF.

This chain joins TRBV9 and TRBJ1-1, with 8 bases fitting TRBD1. CDR1 is SGDLS, CDR2 YYNGEE, per germline. The CDR3 length is 16 residues. The V segment lost 0 bases and the J segment 5 bases; nucleotides outside the gene matches: 9. The CDR3 loop is CASSVVPTGARTEAFF. The CDR3, as DNA: TGTGCCAGCAGCGTAGTTCCGACAGGGGCGAGAACTGAAGCTTTCTTT. Based on the CDR3 plus reference TRBV9 and TRBJ1-1, the full variable domain is DSGVTQTPKHLITATGQRVTLRCSPRSGDLSVYWYQQSLDQGLQFLIQYYNGEERAKGNILERFSAQQFPDLHSELNLSSLELGDSALYFCASSVVPTGARTEAFFGQGTRLTVV.

The J gene is TRBJ1-1, the V gene TRBV3-1 (or the pseudogene TRBV3-2); D perhaps matches TRBD1 (5 bases). V lost 6 bases and J 1 base, leaving 9 bases between the germline ends. The germline CDR1 and CDR2 sequences are LGHDT and YNNKEL (reference sequence). The CDR3 is 13 amino acids. CDR3 nucleotides: TGTGCCAGCAGTCTCGGACAGAACACTGAAGCTTTCTTT. Protein product: CASSLGQNTEAFF.

This rearrangement joins TRBV9 to TRBJ2-5, with 10 nucleotides matching TRBD2. Trimming cost V 7 bases and J 2 bases; bases outside gene matches: 8. The germline V gene encodes CDR1 SGDLS and CDR2 YYNGEE. The CDR3 has 15 amino acids. CDR3 loop: CASGEAGGIQETQYF. The DNA for the CDR3 is TGTGCCAGCGGGGAAGCGGGGGGGATTCAAGAGACCCAGTACTTC.

The chain uses TRBV28 and TRBJ2-7; D gene uncertain. V was shortened by 6 bases and J by 0 bases, with 15 bases between the two germline ends. The CDR3 runs to 15 residues. Germline V gives CDR1 MDHEN, CDR2 SYDVKM. CDR3 region: CASRPGSISSYEQYF. Here the CDR3 DNA reads TGTGCCAGCAGACCCGGGTCAATAAGCTCCTACGAGCAGTACTTC.

This clone was detected only once. The genes are TRBV2 and TRBJ2-2; tentative D call: TRBD2 (5 bases). Per germline, CDR1 SNHLY and CDR2 FYNNEI. The CDR3 has 13 residues. V was shortened by 5 bases and J by 5 bases, with 9 bases between the two germline ends. The CDR3 loop is CASSPAVTGELFF. CDR3 nucleotides: TGTGCCAGCAGTCCAGCGGTAACCGGGGAGCTGTTTTTT.

V is TRBV7-3 and J is TRBJ1-1; perhaps TRBD1 as D (6 bases). Trimming took off 4 bases at V and 4 bases at J, with 13 bases between the two ends. CDR3 length: 14 amino acids. CDR1 and CDR2 from the germline V gene are SGHTA and FQGTGA. The CDR3 DNA follows: TGTGCCAGCAGCTCTCAGGGGCTGGGCACTGAAGCTTTCTTT. This codes for CASSSQGLGTEAFF.

This sequence joins TRBV5-1 and TRBJ2-7, with 11 nucleotides matching TRBD2. This CDR3 is 14 amino acids long. The J segment lost 7 bases and the V segment lost 0 bases, leaving 3 bases of the junction unmatched. The germline CDR1 and CDR2 sequences are SGHRS and YFSETQ. CDR3 region: CASSLGLAGGEQYF. DNA for the CDR3: TGCGCCAGCAGCTTGGGGCTAGCGGGAGGTGAGCAGTACTTC.

This rearrangement joins TRBV5-1 to TRBJ2-3; TRBD2 agrees at 8 bases. The CDR3 is 15 amino acids. The V segment lost 2 bases and the J segment 0 bases; nucleotides outside the gene matches: 2. CDR1 is SGHRS, CDR2 YFSETQ, per germline. In DNA, the CDR3 is TGCGCCAGCAGCTTAGGCGGGGGGAGCACAGATACGCAGTATTTT. Residues: CASSLGGGSTDTQYF. The variable domain in full, with the rest retrieved from reference TRBV5-1 and TRBJ2-3, is KAGVTQTPRYLIKTRGQQVTLSCSPISGHRSVSWYQQTPGQGLQFLFEYFSETQRNKGNFPGRFSGRQFSNSRSEMNVSTLELGDSALYLCASSLGGGSTDTQYFGPGTRLTVL.

V is TRBV30 and J is TRBJ1-4; 7 nucleotides line up with TRBD1. The germline V gene encodes CDR1 GTSNPN and CDR2 SVGIG (reference sequence). V was clipped by 6 bases and J by 8 bases; unmatched bases: 6. The CDR3 consists of 12 residues. The CDR3 reads CACDRAWEKLFF. Here the CDR3 DNA reads TGTGCCTGCGACAGGGCTTGGGAAAAACTGTTTTTT.

In its sample, this clone was seen once. This chain joins TRBV6-5 and TRBJ1-2, with TRBD1 identical over 7 bases. The V segment lost 0 bases and the J segment 4 bases; nucleotides outside the gene matches: 8. This CDR3 region has 16 residues. Germline V gene lookup returns CDR1 MNHEY and CDR2 SVGAGI. The CDR3 DNA is TGTGCCAGCAGTTACTCACCATGGGGACAGAGCTATGGCTACACCTTC. It specifies CASSYSPWGQSYGYTF.

V is TRBV19 and J is TRBJ2-3; 8 nucleotides match TRBD2. The junction had 10 bases not matched to a gene; V was cut back by 3 bases and J by 5 bases. This CDR3 comprises 16 residues. The germline CDR1 and CDR2 sequences are LNHDA and SQIVND (reference sequence). The CDR3 nucleotides are TGTGCCAGTAGTATTCGAAGCGGGAGTGTCGGAGATACGCAGTATTTT. Translated: CASSIRSGSVGDTQYF.

The chain employs TRBV30 and TRBJ2-7; no firm D call. Germline CDR1 is GTSNPN and CDR2 is SVGIG (reference sequence). CDR3 size: 12 residues. V gave up 0 bases and J gave up 3 bases, with 6 bases separating them. CDR3: CAWSVYGYEQYF. As DNA, the CDR3 is TGTGCCTGGAGTGTATACGGCTACGAGCAGTACTTC.

This rearrangement joins TRBV6-1 to TRBJ1-4; no clear D gene. Germline CDR1 is MNHNS and CDR2 is SASEGT. Trimming cost V 6 bases and J 7 bases, with 18 bases left between them. The CDR3 is made up of 15 amino acids. In DNA, the CDR3 is TGTGCCAGCAGCCGCGGTCTTCCCGACGGTGAAAAACTGTTTTTT. Translated: CASSRGLPDGEKLFF.

This clone was detected only once. V gene TRBV18 combines with J gene TRBJ1-2; 9 nucleotides agree with TRBD1. V lost 1 base and J lost 8; bases outside the gene matches: 8. Per the germline V gene, CDR1 is KGHSH and CDR2 is LQKENI. This CDR3 contains 15 residues. The CDR3 DNA reads as TGTGCCAGCTCACCACGGACAGGGGACCCTGGCGGCTACACCTTC. Amino acids: CASSPRTGDPGGYTF.

The chain links TRBV9 to TRBJ2-3; D possibly corresponds to TRBD2 (6 bases). This CDR3 has 18 amino acids. V was shortened by 0 bases and J by 1 base, with 18 bases between the two germline ends. Germline V gene data show CDR1 as SGDLS and CDR2 as YYNGEE. CDR3 loop: CASSVATGDSGGTDTQYF. In nucleotides, the CDR3 is TGTGCCAGCAGCGTAGCTACGGGGGATAGCGGCGGCACAGATACGCAGTATTTT. Complete variable domain (other parts from reference TRBV9 and TRBJ2-3): DSGVTQTPKHLITATGQRVTLRCSPRSGDLSVYWYQQSLDQGLQFLIQYYNGEERAKGNILERFSAQQFPDLHSELNLSSLELGDSALYFCASSVATGDSGGTDTQYFGPGTRLTVL.

The chain carries TRBV14 and TRBJ2-5, with D possibly matching TRBD1 (6 bases). This CDR3 has 15 residues. V was cut by 1 base and J by 3 bases, with 12 bases left in between. Looked up from germline, CDR1 is SGHDN and CDR2 is FVKESK. CDR3 sequence: CASSQGARGEETQYF. DNA of the CDR3: TGTGCCAGCAGCCAAGGGGCCAGGGGAGAAGAGACCCAGTACTTC. Full variable domain (outside the CDR3, taken from reference TRBV14 and TRBJ2-5): EAGVTQFPSHSVIEKGQTVTLRCDPISGHDNLYWYRRVMGKEIKFLLHFVKESKQDESGMPNNRFLAERTGGTYSTLKVQPAELEDSGVYFCASSQGARGEETQYFGPGTRLLVL.

The chain carries TRBV11-2 and TRBJ2-7; 10 bases align to TRBD1. Germline CDR1 is SGHAT and CDR2 is FQNNGV. This CDR3 spans 15 amino acids. The ends lost 3 bases at V and 3 bases at J; junction bases unmatched: 5. The CDR3 DNA is TGTGCCAGCAGCTTTGGGACAGGGGACAACTACGAGCAGTACTTC. Translating it yields CASSFGTGDNYEQYF.

The CDR3 is CASSPGDRGTDTQYF. CDR3 sequence (DNA): TGTGCCAGCAGCCCGGGGGACAGGGGCACAGATACGCAGTATTTT. This sequence joins TRBV5-4 and TRBJ2-3; 9 bases line up with TRBD1. From germline, CDR1 is SGHNT and CDR2 YYREEE (reference sequence). V shed 4 bases and J 1 base; nucleotides not matched to a gene: 4. CDR3 size: 15 residues. Drawing the rest from reference TRBV5-4 and TRBJ2-3, the complete variable domain is ETGVTQSPTHLIKTRGQQVTLRCSSQSGHNTVSWYQQALGQGPQFIFQYYREEENGRGNFPPRFSGLQFPNYSSELNVNALELDDSALYLCASSPGDRGTDTQYFGPGTRLTVL.

The rearrangement joins TRBV2 to TRBJ2-5; tentatively, D is TRBD2 (6 bases). Germline V gene sequence: CDR1 SNHLY, CDR2 FYNNEI. V lost 7 bases and J 2 bases, leaving 11 bases between the germline ends. This CDR3 is built from 13 residues. CDR3 bases: TGTGCCAGCAAAAGGGGACTGCAAGAGACCCAGTACTTC. This codes for CASKRGLQETQYF. Based on the CDR3 plus reference TRBV2 and TRBJ2-5, the full variable domain is EPEVTQTPSHQVTQMGQEVILRCVPISNHLYFYWYRQILGQKVEFLVSFYNNEISEKSEIFDDQFSVERPDGSNFTLKIRSTKLEDSAMYFCASKRGLQETQYFGPGTRLLVL.

This chain uses TRBV5-4 with TRBJ1-4; 9 nucleotides match TRBD1. The CDR3 runs 14 residues. V was clipped by 2 bases and J by 7 bases; unmatched bases: 3. In germline, CDR1 is SGHNT, CDR2 YYREEE (reference sequence). The CDR3 DNA is TGTGCCAGCAGCTTTGGACAGGGGTCTGAAAAACTGTTTTTT. Encoded protein: CASSFGQGSEKLFF.

This clone was seen a few times. The gene calls are TRBV15 and TRBJ2-7; 8 bases map to TRBD2. The CDR3 has 16 residues. The V segment lost 1 base and the J segment 3 bases; nucleotides outside the gene matches: 8. The germline CDR1 and CDR2 sequences are LNHNV and YYDKDF (reference sequence). The CDR3 DNA reads as TGTGCCACCAGCAGAGTGCGGGGGGAGAGGTTCTACGAGCAGTACTTC. This codes for CATSRVRGERFYEQYF. Supplemented by reference TRBV15 and TRBJ2-7, the full variable domain reads DAMVIQNPRYQVTQFGKPVTLSCSQTLNHNVMYWYQQKSSQAPKLLFHYYDKDFNNEADTPDNFQSRRPNTSFCFLDIRSPGLGDTAMYLCATSRVRGERFYEQYFGPGTRLTVT.

V usage is TRBV7-3 and J usage is TRBJ2-3; perhaps TRBD2 as D (6 bases). Trimming stripped 5 bases from V and 1 base from J, with 10 bases between. Looked up from germline, CDR1 is SGHTA and CDR2 is FQGTGA. The CDR3 spans 14 residues. CDR3 sequence: CASSPIAGTDTQYF. CDR3 nucleotides: TGTGCCAGCAGCCCGATAGCGGGCACAGATACGCAGTATTTT.

The rearrangement uses TRBV4-1 and TRBJ2-1; possibly TRBD2 for D (6 bases). Germline lookup yields CDR1 MGHRA and CDR2 YSYEKL. The V end was cut by 0 bases, the J end by 15 bases, with 15 bases between. CDR3 length: 13 residues. CDR3 coding DNA: TGCGCCAGCAGCCAAGAAAGAGGGCTAGCGAGGTTCTTC. Translation gives CASSQERGLARFF.

The V and J genes are TRBV12-3 or TRBV12-4 and TRBJ1-5, with 9 bases identical to TRBD1. The CDR3 is 13 residues long. V dropped 6 bases and J dropped 5; count of bases not matched to a gene: 2. The CDR3 DNA reads as TGTGCCAGCAGACGACAGGGGGATCAGCCCCAGCATTTT. Its protein product is CASRRQGDQPQHF.

Details on this clone: The junction shows a germline mismatch at one end, possibly a read error. J is TRBJ2-3 and V is TRBV7-7; 7 bases fit TRBD1. Germline V gene lookup returns CDR1 SSHAT and CDR2 FNYEAQ (reference sequence). The CDR3 is 12 residues long. CDR3 sequence: CASSPHTGVLYF. CDR3 in DNA: TGTGCTAGCAGCCCCCACACAGGGGTCCTGTATTTT.

The J gene is TRBJ1-1, the V gene TRBV28, with D tentatively TRBD1 (6 bases). V lost 6 bases and J 0 bases, leaving 14 bases between the germline ends. This CDR3 has 15 residues. The V gene's germline CDR1 is MDHEN and CDR2 SYDVKM. CDR3 amino acids: CASRVGQGLNTEAFF. CDR3 coding DNA: TGTGCCAGCAGGGTGGGTCAGGGGTTGAACACTGAAGCTTTCTTT.

The chain combines TRBV11-3 with TRBJ2-1, with D possibly being TRBD2 (5 bases). From germline, CDR1 is SGHNT and CDR2 YENEEA. Trimming removed 1 base from V and 4 bases from J, with 8 bases in between. The CDR3 runs to 14 residues. In DNA, the CDR3 is TGTGCCAGCAGCTTAGTCCGGGATTACAATGAGCAGTTCTTC. Amino acids: CASSLVRDYNEQFF.

The chain couples TRBV19 to TRBJ2-1; TRBD2 aligns across 8 bases. Germline loops: CDR1 LNHDA, CDR2 SQIVND (reference sequence). V shed 3 bases and J 3 bases; nucleotides not matched to a gene: 16. The length of the CDR3 is 19 residues. CDR3 coding DNA: TGTGCCAGTAGTATCGGCCCCGGAAGCGGGAGTCCGCACTACAATGAGCAGTTCTTC. It yields the protein CASSIGPGSGSPHYNEQFF.